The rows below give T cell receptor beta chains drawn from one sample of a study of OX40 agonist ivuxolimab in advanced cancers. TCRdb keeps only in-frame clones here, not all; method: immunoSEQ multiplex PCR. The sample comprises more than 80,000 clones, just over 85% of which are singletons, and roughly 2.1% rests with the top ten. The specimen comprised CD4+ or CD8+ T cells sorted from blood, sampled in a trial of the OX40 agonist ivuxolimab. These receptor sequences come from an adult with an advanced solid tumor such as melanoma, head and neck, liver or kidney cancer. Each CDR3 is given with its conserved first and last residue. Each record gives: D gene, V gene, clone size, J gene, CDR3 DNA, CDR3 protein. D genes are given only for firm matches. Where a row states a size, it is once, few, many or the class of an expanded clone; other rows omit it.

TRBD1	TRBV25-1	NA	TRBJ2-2	TGTGCCAGCAGGACAGGGTTGGCCGGGGAGCTGTTTTTT	CASRTGLAGELFF
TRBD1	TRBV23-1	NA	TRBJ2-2	TGCGCCAGCAGTCGGACAGGGAGGACCGGGGAGCTGTTTTTT	CASSRTGRTGELFF
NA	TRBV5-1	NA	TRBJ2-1	TGCGCCAGCAGCCCCATTGCGGGAAGTGAGCAGTTCTTC	CASSPIAGSEQFF
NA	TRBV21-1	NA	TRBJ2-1	TGTGCCAGCAGCGGATGTGCGGGACTAGCGGGCATCAGCTCCTACAATGAGCAGTTCTTC	CASSGCAGLAGISSYNEQFF
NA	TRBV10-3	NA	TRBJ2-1	TGTGCCATCAGTGAGTCGGGCGGGAACGGCGAGCAGTTCTTC	CAISESGGNGEQFF
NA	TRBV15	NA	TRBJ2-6	TGTGCCACCAGCAGAGCCGGAACTGGGGCCAACGTCCTGACTTTC	CATSRAGTGANVLTF
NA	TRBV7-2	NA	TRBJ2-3	TGTGCCAGCAGCTTAGGAGACTACACAGATACGCAGTATTTT	CASSLGDYTDTQYF
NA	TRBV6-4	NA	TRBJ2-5	TGTGCCAGGAGAGAAGAGACCCAGTACTTC	CARREETQYF
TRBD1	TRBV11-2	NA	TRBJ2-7	TGTGCCAGCAGCGCGGACAGGGGCTACGAGCAGTACTTC	CASSADRGYEQYF
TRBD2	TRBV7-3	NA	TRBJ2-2	TGTGCCAGCAGCTCCCAACCCACTAGCGGGATAGCCGGGGAGCTGTTTTTT	CASSSQPTSGIAGELFF
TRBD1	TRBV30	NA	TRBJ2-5	TGTGCCTGGAGCGGGACAGACCAAGAGACCCAGTACTTC	CAWSGTDQETQYF
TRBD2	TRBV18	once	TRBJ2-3	TGTGCCAGCTCACCAACGGGACTAGCGGGGGGAAATACGCAGTATTTT	CASSPTGLAGGNTQYF
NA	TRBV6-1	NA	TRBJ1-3	TGTGCCAGCAGTCTACCCAACTCTGGAAACACCATATATTTT	CASSLPNSGNTIYF
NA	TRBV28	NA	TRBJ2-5	TGTGCCAGCAGTGCAACTAGCCAAGAGACCCAGTACTTC	CASSATSQETQYF
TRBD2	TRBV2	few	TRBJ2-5	TGTGCCAGCAGTGACTCGCTAGCGGGAGCGGAGACCCAGTACTTC	CASSDSLAGAETQYF
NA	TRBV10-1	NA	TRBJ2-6	TGCGCCAGCAGCTTTTGGGTAATTCTTTCAGTCTACTCTGGGGCCAACGTCCTGACTTTC	CASSFWVILSVYSGANVLTF
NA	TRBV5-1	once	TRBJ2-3	TGCGCCAGCAGCAACAGGGTGACAGATACGCAGTATTTT	CASSNRVTDTQYF
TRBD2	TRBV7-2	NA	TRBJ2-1	TGTGCCAGCAGCTTAGTGACTAGCGGGCAGGAGTTCTTC	CASSLVTSGQEFF
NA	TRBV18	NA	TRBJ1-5	TGTGCCAGCTCACCGCAACGGAGCAATCAGCCCCAGCATTTT	CASSPQRSNQPQHF
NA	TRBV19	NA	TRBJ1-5	TGTGCCAGTAAGAGGCAAAATAGCAATCAGCCCCAGCATTTT	CASKRQNSNQPQHF
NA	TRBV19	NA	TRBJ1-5	TGTGCCAGTAGTCTAACCGGGCAATATCAGCCCCAGCATTTT	CASSLTGQYQPQHF
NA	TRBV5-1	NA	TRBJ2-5	TGCGCCAGCAGCCCGAACGGGCCGGGCCAAGAGACCCAGTACTTC	CASSPNGPGQETQYF
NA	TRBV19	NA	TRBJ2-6	TGTGCCAGTACCCTAGGCAGGTTACGCTCTGGGGCCAACGTCCTGACTTTC	CASTLGRLRSGANVLTF
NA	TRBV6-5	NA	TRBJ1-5	TGTGCCAGCAGTTCCTTGGGGGGTTTCGGTAATCAGCCCCAGCATTTT	CASSSLGGFGNQPQHF
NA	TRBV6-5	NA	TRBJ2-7	TGTGCCAGCAGCGGTCTGGGCGGGACATTGGGGCAGTACTTC	CASSGLGGTLGQYF
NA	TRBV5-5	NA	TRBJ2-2	TGTGCCAGCAGCTTTATCGGACAGAACACCGGGGAGCTGTTTTTT	CASSFIGQNTGELFF
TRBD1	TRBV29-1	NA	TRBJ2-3	TGCAGCGTCCGACAGGGGGCGGCAGATACGCAGTATTTT	CSVRQGAADTQYF
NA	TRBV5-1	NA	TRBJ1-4	TGCGCCAGCAGCGCGGGTGGCAGGAATGAAAAACTGTTTTTT	CASSAGGRNEKLFF